These 12 T cell receptor beta chains share one sample of origin, sequenced in a study of tumor and adjacent non-tumor tissue in lung cancer. A modified ARM-PCR protocol with three rounds of nested PCR amplified TCRbeta. MiXCR, applied by TCRdb to the multiplex PCR reads, yields one record per CDR3 protein. The data contain 85,000 or so distinct CDR3 sequences, roughly three quarters of them singletons. This sample's RNA came from whole unsorted tissue. The normal lung tissue was taken more than 3 cm from the tumor edge. The sample taken for sequencing was distant non-tumor lung tissue. The source is a woman between 45 and 60 years old with non-small cell lung cancer.

This clonotype was picked up a small number of times. The chain links TRBV6-6 to TRBJ2-7; the D gene is possibly TRBD2 (6 bases). CDR3 length equals 15 residues. In germline, CDR1 is MNHNY, CDR2 SVGAGI (reference sequence). V lost 8 bases, J lost 4 bases, and 21 bases lay in between. CDR3 protein: CASRTRLVEIYEQYF. CDR3 in DNA: TGTGCCAGCCGAACCCGACTAGTGGAAATATACGAGCAGTACTTC.

As concerns this clonotype: A read error may account for a junction end that differs from germline. This chain links TRBV20-1 with TRBJ2-3; 8 bases map to TRBD2. The CDR3 spans 14 residues. Germline CDR1 DFQATT, CDR2 SNEGSKA (reference sequence). The DNA for the CDR3 is TGTAGTGCTATATCCAGCGGGGGCGGGAATACGCAGTGTTTT. It codes for CSAISSGGGNTQCF.

This clonotype was observed at least ten times. This chain connects TRBV5-1 to TRBJ2-1, with TRBD2 as a possible D gene (6 bases). Per the germline V gene, CDR1 is SGHRS and CDR2 is YFSETQ. The CDR3 sequence is 16 residues long. Trimming removed 0 bases from V and 3 bases from J, with 13 bases in between. Here the CDR3 DNA reads TGCGCCAGCAGCTTGGAGGCGGGACGATTCTACAATGAGCAGTTCTTC. Its translation is CASSLEAGRFYNEQFF.

The V call is TRBV28, the J call TRBJ2-7; TRBD2 agrees at 7 bases. Trimming cost V 1 base and J 4 bases; bases outside gene matches: 13. This CDR3 region has 17 residues. Per the germline V gene, CDR1 is MDHEN and CDR2 is SYDVKM. This CDR3 is CASSLLGSGIERYEQYF. CDR3 DNA: TGTGCCAGCAGTTTATTAGGGAGCGGGATAGAGAGATACGAGCAGTACTTC.

The chain uses TRBV11-2 and TRBJ2-3, with a weak D call TRBD2 (5 bases). The CDR3 runs to 13 residues. The germline CDR1 and CDR2 sequences are SGHAT and FQNNGV. Between the trimmed V and J ends, which lost 9 bases and 14 bases, there was a span of 24 bases. Here the CDR3 DNA reads TGTGCCAGTAGCGTAGGGTCGGAGGATACACTGTATTTT. Protein: CASSVGSEDTLYF.

To note about this clonotype: The junction differs from germline at one of its ends, possibly a read error. The chain combines TRBV11-2 with TRBJ2-3; tentatively, D is TRBD1 (5 bases). CDR1 is SGHAT and CDR2 is FQNNGV in the germline V gene. The CDR3 contains 15 residues. CDR3 residues: CASGLGPSGNHTQYF. Here the CDR3 DNA reads TGTGCCAGCGGCTTAGGACCCTCAGGGAACCATACGCAGTATTTT.

Comment on this clonotype: The junction differs from germline at one of its ends, possibly a read error. This chain connects TRBV11-2 to TRBJ1-1, with D unresolved. From germline, CDR1 is SGHAT and CDR2 FQNNGV. The CDR3 sequence is 14 residues long. The CDR3 bases are TGTGCCAGCAGCTTGCTAACGATGGGAACTGAAGCTTCCTTT. This encodes CASSLLTMGTEASF. Full variable domain (remainder filled in from reference TRBV11-2 and TRBJ1-1): EAGVAQSPRYKIIEKRQSVAFWCNPISGHATLYWYQQILGQGPKLLIQFQNNGVVDDSQLPKDRFSAERLKGVDSTLKIQPAKLEDSAVYLCASSLLTMGTEASFGQGTRLTVV.

This clonotype was seen at least ten times. The chain recombines TRBV6-1 with TRBJ1-1, with 9 positions matching TRBD1. This CDR3 has 15 amino acids. Germline V gene data show CDR1 as MNHNS and CDR2 as SASEGT. V dropped 3 bases and J dropped 10; count of bases not matched to a gene: 12. CDR3 sequence (DNA): TGTGCCAGCAGTGATCTTCCCGGGACAGGGCGGGGAGCTTTCTTT. It yields the protein CASSDLPGTGRGAFF.

Comment on this clonotype: One end of the junction is discordant with germline, which a read error may explain. The V gene is TRBV11-2, the J gene TRBJ2-1, with D possibly being TRBD2 (6 bases). CDR1 is SGHAT and CDR2 is FQNNGV in the germline V gene. The CDR3 contains 14 residues. The CDR3, as DNA: TGTACCAGCACCGTTAGCGGTATCTACGATGTGCAGTTCTTC. As protein: CTSTVSGIYDVQFF.

With regard to this clonotype: One end of the junction does not line up with germline, which may come from a read error. The chain joins TRBV20-1 to TRBJ2-5; 7 bases fit TRBD2. Per germline, CDR1 DFQATT and CDR2 SNEGSKA (reference sequence). This CDR3 is 14 amino acids long. The CDR3 here is CSTRPGAGPETQYF. CDR3 DNA: TGCAGTACTAGGCCGGGAGCGGGACCGGAGACACAGTACTTC.

With respect to this clonotype: A read error may produce the germline difference seen at one junction end. The rearrangement uses TRBV5-1 and TRBJ2-2, with D possibly TRBD1 on 6 matching bases. This CDR3 contains 14 residues. The V gene's germline CDR1 is SGHRS and CDR2 YFSETQ. The CDR3 DNA follows: TGCGTCAGTAGCCTCGGACAGACCCCCGGGGAGCTGTCTTTT. Amino acid sequence: CVSSLGQTPGELSF.

This clonotype was counted only a few times. A much more abundant neighbour one base away suggests this may be a read error. This CDR3 is CASSYGASGYNEQFF. The CDR3 nucleotides are TGTGCCAGCAGTTATGGGGCTAGCGGGTACAATGAGCAGTTCTTC. The chain has TRBV12-3 or TRBV12-4 and TRBJ2-1; TRBD2 agrees at 8 bases. CDR3 length: 15 amino acids. V was pared by 4 bases and J by 4 bases, with 6 bases of the junction left unmatched.